Listed below are T cell receptor beta chains from one sample, sequenced in a study of beta chain features in type 1 diabetes. TCRdb's copy holds only in-frame clones and misses some; the assay was immunoSEQ multiplex PCR. Among roughly 50,000 clones listed, around 45% were seen once. Sequencing used Tregs from blood. These receptors all stem from a man aged 25 to 40 with type 1 diabetes. Each CDR3 is given with its conserved first and last residue. Each record gives: J gene, clone size, V gene, D gene, CDR3 protein, CDR3 DNA. The D gene is left open where the match is weak. Clone size is not always given. Where it is, it says once, few, many or a class for expanded clones.

J: TRBJ1-4
size: -
V: TRBV9
D: -
CDR3: CASSVAQGLANEKLFF
DNA: TGTGCCAGCAGCGTAGCCCAGGGCTTGGCTAATGAAAAACTGTTTTTT

J: TRBJ2-3
size: -
V: TRBV6-5
D: TRBD1
CDR3: CASSPGTGVLHTQYF
DNA: TGTGCCAGCTCCCCCGGGACAGGGGTTTTACATACGCAGTATTTT

J: TRBJ1-3
size: -
V: TRBV5-6
D: TRBD1
CDR3: CASSLLGQGASGNTIYF
DNA: TGTGCCAGCAGCTTGCTGGGACAGGGGGCATCAGGAAACACCATATATTTT

J: TRBJ1-2
size: -
V: TRBV27
D: TRBD1
CDR3: CASSAGQGGGYTF
DNA: TGTGCCAGCAGTGCGGGACAGGGGGGTGGCTACACCTTC

J: TRBJ2-1
size: -
V: TRBV6-5
D: TRBD2
CDR3: CASTRDYRAYNEQFF
DNA: TGTGCCAGCACCCGGGACTACCGAGCCTACAATGAGCAGTTCTTC

J: TRBJ2-3
size: few
V: TRBV29-1
D: TRBD1
CDR3: CSVDSGQGADTQYF
DNA: TGCAGCGTTGATTCGGGACAGGGGGCAGATACGCAGTATTTT

J: TRBJ2-1
size: few
V: TRBV19
D: -
CDR3: CASSPRLSASSYNEQFF
DNA: TGTGCCAGTAGTCCTAGGTTGAGCGCAAGCTCCTACAATGAGCAGTTCTTC

J: TRBJ2-1
size: -
V: TRBV4-2
D: TRBD2
CDR3: CASSQAMMTSGKYEQFF
DNA: TGTGCCAGCAGCCAAGCCATGATGACTAGCGGGAAATATGAGCAGTTCTTC

J: TRBJ2-1
size: -
V: TRBV28
D: TRBD2
CDR3: CASRGGRAHGYNEQFF
DNA: TGTGCCAGCAGAGGAGGGAGGGCCCACGGCTACAATGAGCAGTTCTTC

J: TRBJ2-1
size: few
V: TRBV5-4
D: TRBD2
CDR3: CASSLGAGAPYNEQFF
DNA: TGTGCCAGCAGCTTGGGTGCGGGAGCCCCCTACAATGAGCAGTTCTTC

J: TRBJ2-7
size: -
V: TRBV27
D: -
CDR3: CASSHHQGGNEQYF
DNA: TGTGCCAGCAGTCACCACCAGGGGGGAAACGAGCAGTACTTC

J: TRBJ2-7
size: -
V: TRBV6-1
D: -
CDR3: CASKPTGTYEQYF
DNA: TGTGCCAGCAAGCCGACAGGCACCTACGAGCAGTACTTC

J: TRBJ2-3
size: few
V: TRBV7-9
D: -
CDR3: CASSLVGGSTDTQYF
DNA: TGTGCCAGCAGCTTAGTTGGGGGGAGCACAGATACGCAGTATTTT

J: TRBJ2-3
size: -
V: TRBV11-2
D: -
CDR3: CASSPSVGAALDTQYF
DNA: TGTGCCAGCAGCCCTTCGGTCGGAGCGGCACTGGATACGCAGTATTTT

J: TRBJ1-5
size: -
V: TRBV6-6
D: -
CDR3: CASRPGGGNQPQHF
DNA: TGTGCCAGCAGACCCGGGGGAGGCAATCAGCCCCAGCATTTT

J: TRBJ1-2
size: -
V: TRBV9
D: TRBD1
CDR3: CASSVGRTGPYGYTF
DNA: TGTGCCAGCAGCGTAGGCAGGACAGGGCCCTATGGCTACACCTTC

J: TRBJ2-2
size: -
V: TRBV14
D: TRBD2
CDR3: CASSQGTSPYVNTGELFF
DNA: TGTGCCAGCAGCCAAGGGACTAGCCCATATGTGAACACCGGGGAGCTGTTTTTT

J: TRBJ2-5
size: -
V: TRBV5-1
D: -
CDR3: CASSLSGRIQETQYF
DNA: TGCGCCAGCAGCCTAAGTGGGCGAATTCAAGAGACCCAGTACTTC

J: TRBJ2-2
size: -
V: TRBV19
D: -
CDR3: CASSMGRGGTGELFF
DNA: TGTGCCAGTAGTATGGGTCGAGGGGGCACCGGGGAGCTGTTTTTT

J: TRBJ2-3
size: -
V: TRBV14
D: -
CDR3: CASSPKAGPRSTQYF
DNA: TGTGCCAGCAGCCCCAAGGCGGGCCCCCGCTCTACGCAGTATTTT

J: TRBJ2-7
size: few
V: TRBV27
D: -
CDR3: CASSLSGPYEQYF
DNA: TGTGCCAGCAGTTTATCGGGCCCCTACGAGCAGTACTTC

J: TRBJ2-3
size: -
V: TRBV6-1
D: TRBD2
CDR3: CASIFAGGPTDTQYF
DNA: TGTGCCAGCATTTTTGCGGGAGGGCCCACAGATACGCAGTATTTT

J: TRBJ1-2
size: -
V: TRBV15
D: -
CDR3: CATSRDLVADYGYTF
DNA: TGTGCCACCAGCAGAGATTTGGTGGCCGACTATGGCTACACCTTC

J: TRBJ2-7
size: -
V: TRBV2
D: -
CDR3: CASSELEPYEQYF
DNA: TGTGCCAGCAGTGAACTGGAGCCCTACGAGCAGTACTTC

J: TRBJ1-1
size: -
V: TRBV2
D: -
CDR3: CASTQGGLAEAFF
DNA: TGTGCCAGCACTCAAGGGGGTCTCGCTGAAGCTTTCTTT

J: TRBJ2-7
size: -
V: TRBV28
D: TRBD1
CDR3: CASSPVSQGGLYEQYF
DNA: TGTGCCAGCAGTCCAGTATCACAGGGGGGCCTCTACGAGCAGTACTTC

J: TRBJ2-1
size: -
V: TRBV29-1
D: TRBD2
CDR3: CSSPGLAVGNEQFF
DNA: TGCAGCTCACCGGGACTAGCGGTGGGTAATGAGCAGTTCTTC

J: TRBJ2-7
size: -
V: TRBV5-1
D: TRBD1
CDR3: CASSWGQAHEQYF
DNA: TGCGCCAGCAGCTGGGGACAGGCCCACGAGCAGTACTTC

J: TRBJ2-1
size: -
V: TRBV25-1
D: TRBD2
CDR3: CASSETSGSSYNEQFF
DNA: TGTGCCAGCAGTGAGACTAGCGGGAGCTCCTACAATGAGCAGTTCTTC

J: TRBJ1-1
size: -
V: TRBV28
D: TRBD1
CDR3: CASSSQGALSSAFF
DNA: TGTGCCAGCAGTTCACAGGGGGCGCTATCGTCCGCTTTCTTT

J: TRBJ2-7
size: -
V: TRBV6-5
D: -
CDR3: CASRLGLGSSYEQYF
DNA: TGTGCCAGCAGACTGGGACTGGGTAGCTCCTACGAGCAGTACTTC

J: TRBJ2-6
size: -
V: TRBV28
D: TRBD2
CDR3: CASSQAGAGANVLTF
DNA: TGTGCCAGCAGTCAGGCGGGAGCTGGGGCCAACGTCCTGACTTTC

J: TRBJ1-1
size: few
V: TRBV7-9
D: -
CDR3: CASSPQGLNTEAFF
DNA: TGTGCCAGCAGCCCCCAGGGCCTGAACACTGAAGCTTTCTTT

J: TRBJ1-4
size: -
V: TRBV5-1
D: -
CDR3: CASSLAGQGNEKLFF
DNA: TGCGCCAGCAGCTTGGCCGGGCAGGGTAATGAAAAACTGTTTTTT

J: TRBJ2-6
size: few
V: TRBV7-9
D: TRBD1
CDR3: CASSAQGAGANVLTF
DNA: TGTGCCAGCAGCGCACAGGGGGCTGGGGCCAACGTCCTGACTTTC

J: TRBJ2-7
size: -
V: TRBV13
D: -
CDR3: CASSPRLIPRSYEQYF
DNA: TGTGCCAGCAGCCCCCGGTTGATACCGCGATCCTACGAGCAGTACTTC

J: TRBJ2-5
size: few
V: TRBV28
D: -
CDR3: CASRTSAAGETQYF
DNA: TGTGCCAGCAGAACCTCGGCTGCGGGGGAGACCCAGTACTTC

J: TRBJ2-5
size: many
V: TRBV28
D: -
CDR3: CASSSPPITGTQYF
DNA: TGTGCCAGCAGTTCCCCGCCCATAACCGGGACCCAGTACTTC